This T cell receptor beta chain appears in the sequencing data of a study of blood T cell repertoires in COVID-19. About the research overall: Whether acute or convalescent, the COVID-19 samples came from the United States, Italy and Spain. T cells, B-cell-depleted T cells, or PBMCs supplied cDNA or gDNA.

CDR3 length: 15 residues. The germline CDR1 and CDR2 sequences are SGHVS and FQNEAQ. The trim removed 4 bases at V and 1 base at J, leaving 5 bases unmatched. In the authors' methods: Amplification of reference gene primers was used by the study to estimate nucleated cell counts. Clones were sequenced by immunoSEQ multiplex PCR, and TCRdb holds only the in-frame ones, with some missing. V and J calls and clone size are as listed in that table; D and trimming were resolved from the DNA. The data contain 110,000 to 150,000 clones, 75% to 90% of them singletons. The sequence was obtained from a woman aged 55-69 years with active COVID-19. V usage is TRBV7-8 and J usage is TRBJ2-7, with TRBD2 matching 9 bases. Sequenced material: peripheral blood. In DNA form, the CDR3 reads TGTGCCAGCAGCTCTACTAGCGGGTTATCCTACGAGCAGTACTTC. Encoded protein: CASSSTSGLSYEQYF. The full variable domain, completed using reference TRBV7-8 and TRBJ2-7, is GAGVSQSPRYKVAKRGQDVALRCDPISGHVSLFWYQQALGQGPEFLTYFQNEAQLDKSGLPSDRFFAERPEGSVSTLKIQRTQQEDSAVYLCASSSTSGLSYEQYFGPGTRLTVT.